The entry below describes one T cell receptor beta chain. Its binding antigen is unknown. Base qualities are not recorded, but no much larger clone differs from it by a single base. This entry is derived from a study of blood T cell repertoires in COVID-19 (TCRdb year 2020). At the level of the whole study: Samples from collaborators originated in the United States, Italy and Spain and spanned both the acute and convalescent phases of COVID-19. The material from the prospective study consisted of cDNA or gDNA derived from T cells, B-cell-depleted T cells, or PBMCs. Subjects who had been exposed to COVID-19, were actively infected with it, or had recovered from it provided the deeply sampled blood TCRbeta repertoires that made up the dataset. Samples came from the ongoing ImmuneRACE study (first 160 participants) plus 1,254 subjects from 6 global collaborators. The repertoires were made available in a free public database intended to serve as a resource for research on the immune response to SARS-CoV-2. Where available, HLA class I and class II types were obtained from metadata supplied by the sample provider rather than from assay-based typing. Nearly every sample came with metadata listing a de-identified subject ID, COVID-19 status, age in years and sex. Summary of the overall study and its limitations: How much clinical and demographic metadata was included differed by source and by participant, and the metadata was provided uncurated.

Whole blood was collected in K2EDTA tubes by collaborating institutions according to the institutions' own protocols. For TCRbeta analysis, collaborator samples were shipped as frozen whole blood, as isolated PBMCs, or as DNA extracted from either sample type. TCRbeta CDR3 regions were amplified from genomic DNA by means of the immunoSEQ Assay, a bias-controlled multiplex PCR. As for the authors' bioinformatics: The number of nucleated cells in each sample was estimated by amplification of reference gene primers within the assay. To quantify the absolute abundance of each unique TCRbeta CDR3 rearrangement, sequence reads were collapsed and filtered. Productive Simpson clonality was computed per sample as the square root of Simpson's diversity index over productive rearrangements. TCRdb carries this immuneACCESS record with in-frame sequences only. Its versions omit some clonotypes, under half of them owing to an unresolved V gene in the studies checked, with the rest unexplained. V, J and clone size are those of that table, while D and trimming were read from the DNA. The sample table holds around 190,000 clones, of which more than 60% were seen once. Clones ranked in the top ten supply 9.5% to 15% of the sample.

The germline V gene yields ENHRY for CDR1 and SYGVKD for CDR2. The V end loses 2 bases and the J end loses 8 bases, and a stretch of 7 bases separates them. The CDR3 contains 13 residues, cysteine and phenylalanine counted. Only the CDR3 portion is preserved as DNA: 39 bases, with reading frame beginning at the first base. The chain is assembled from TRBV10-3 and TRBJ1-6; D gene: possibly TRBD1, on 6 matching bases. This TCR was recovered from a woman aged 50 to 60 with acute or convalescent COVID-19. Sequenced material: peripheral blood. The DNA is TGTGCCATCAGTGAGGGGGGCTATTCACCCCTCCACTTT. This translates into CAISEGGYSPLHF.